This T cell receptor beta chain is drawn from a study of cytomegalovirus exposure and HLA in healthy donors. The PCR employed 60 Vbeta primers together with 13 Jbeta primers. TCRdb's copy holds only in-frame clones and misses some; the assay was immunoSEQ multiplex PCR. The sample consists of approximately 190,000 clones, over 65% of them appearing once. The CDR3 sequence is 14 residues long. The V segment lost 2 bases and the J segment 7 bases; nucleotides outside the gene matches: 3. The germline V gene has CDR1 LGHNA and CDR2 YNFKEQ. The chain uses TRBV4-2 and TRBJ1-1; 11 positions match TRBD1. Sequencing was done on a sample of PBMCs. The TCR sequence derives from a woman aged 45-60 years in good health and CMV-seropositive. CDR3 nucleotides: TGTGCCAGCAGCCAACCGGGACAGGGGGTTGAAGCTTTCTTT. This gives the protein CASSQPGQGVEAFF.